The 27 T cell receptor beta chains below were found in one sample sequenced in a study of blood T cell repertoires in COVID-19. Only in-frame clones appear in the TCRdb table, and some are missing; sequencing was by immunoSEQ multiplex PCR. The table lists 130,000 or so clones, approximately 88% of them singletons. Sequences were obtained from peripheral blood. These receptors originate from a man between 45 and 60 years old with acute or convalescent COVID-19.

This chain links TRBV20-1 with TRBJ2-7; D might be TRBD2 (6 bases). Looked up from germline, CDR1 is DFQATT and CDR2 is SNEGSKA (reference sequence). V was shortened by 3 bases and J by 3 bases, with 24 bases between the two germline ends. This CDR3 contains 17 residues. CDR3 region: CSASKMSGLAIGYEQYF. In nucleotides, the CDR3 is TGCAGTGCTAGTAAAATGTCGGGGCTAGCGATAGGCTACGAGCAGTACTTC.

This chain joins TRBV5-8 and TRBJ2-2; tentatively, D is TRBD1 (6 bases). Per germline, CDR1 SGHTS and CDR2 YDEGEE. This CDR3 region has 16 residues. Trimming cost V 5 bases and J 2 bases, with 16 bases left between them. The DNA for the CDR3 is TGTGCCAGCAGTCCAGGGACATTTGCTAACACCGGGGAGCTGTTTTTT. Protein: CASSPGTFANTGELFF. Drawing the rest from reference TRBV5-8 and TRBJ2-2, the complete variable domain is EAGVTQSPTHLIKTRGQQATLRCSPISGHTSVYWYQQALGLGLQFLLWYDEGEERNRGNFPPRFSGRQFPNYSSELNVNALELEDSALYLCASSPGTFANTGELFFGEGSRLTVL.

This sequence joins TRBV4-2 and TRBJ2-5; 16 bases match TRBD2. The CDR3 loop spans 17 amino acids. The junction had 7 bases not matched to a gene; V was cut back by 5 bases and J by 4 bases. From germline, CDR1 is LGHNA and CDR2 YNFKEQ. This chain's CDR3 is CASSAGLAGGRGETQYF. The CDR3 DNA is TGTGCCAGCAGCGCGGGACTAGCGGGAGGGAGAGGAGAGACCCAGTACTTC.

This chain joins TRBV24-1 and TRBJ2-3; TRBD1 agrees at 7 bases. Germline lookup yields CDR1 KGHDR and CDR2 SFDVKD. The CDR3 consists of 17 residues. Unmatched junction bases numbered 14, after V lost 3 bases and J lost 6 bases. For the CDR3, the DNA is TGTGCCACCAGTGATCCCCATGGAGAGGGGGCGGGCGATACGCAGTATTTT. Amino acid sequence: CATSDPHGEGAGDTQYF.

This chain links TRBV4-1 with TRBJ1-4, with TRBD1 matching 8 bases. The CDR3 covers 15 residues. Trimming at V came to 1 base and at J to 4 bases, leaving 2 bases not matched to a gene. Germline loops: CDR1 MGHRA, CDR2 YSYEKL. The CDR3 DNA follows: TGCGCCAGCAGCCAAGGGGACAGGTATAATGAAAAACTGTTTTTT. It encodes CASSQGDRYNEKLFF.

The V call is TRBV20-1, the J call TRBJ1-5, with TRBD1 as a possible D gene (5 bases). CDR1 DFQATT and CDR2 SNEGSKA come from the germline V gene (reference sequence). The V gene lost 3 bases and the J gene lost 1 base, with 13 bases spanning the gap. The CDR3 has 15 residues. Here the CDR3 DNA reads TGCAGTGCTAGTAAGGGGTGGCTAAGCAATCAGCCCCAGCATTTT. Translating gives CSASKGWLSNQPQHF.

The chain carries TRBV14 and TRBJ2-7; tentative D call: TRBD2 (5 bases). The V gene lost 1 base and the J gene lost 8 bases, with 9 bases spanning the gap. The CDR3 consists of 12 residues. Per the germline V gene, CDR1 is SGHDN and CDR2 is FVKESK. For the CDR3, the DNA is TGTGCCAGCAGCCAAGGGGGAGCGAAGCAGTACTTC. This gives the protein CASSQGGAKQYF.

J is TRBJ1-5 and V is TRBV6-5; the D gene is possibly TRBD1 (5 bases). This CDR3 is built from 13 residues. Looked up from germline, CDR1 is MNHEY and CDR2 is SVGAGI. Trimming took off 5 bases at V and 4 bases at J, with 9 bases between the two ends. This CDR3 reads CASSTRQNQPQHF. As DNA, the CDR3 is TGTGCCAGCAGTACCCGACAGAATCAGCCCCAGCATTTT.

The V and J genes are TRBV18 and TRBJ1-2, with D unresolved. V was pared by 3 bases and J by 3 bases, with 8 bases between. There are 13 residues in the CDR3. Germline CDR1 reads KGHSH; CDR2 reads LQKENI. The CDR3: CASSPGSYYGYTF. The CDR3 nucleotides read TGTGCCAGCTCACCGGGGAGTTACTATGGCTACACCTTC.

CDR3: CASSSRTQNTEAFF. The CDR3 DNA reads TGTGCCAGCAGTTCAAGGACACAGAACACTGAAGCTTTCTTT. V is TRBV27 and J is TRBJ1-1; D is perhaps TRBD1 (5 bases). The CDR3 length is 14 residues. CDR1 is MNHEY and CDR2 is SMNVEV in the germline V gene (reference sequence). V lost 4 bases to trimming and J lost 1 base, with 10 bases between them.

The chain combines TRBV11-2 with TRBJ1-2; TRBD1 agrees at 7 bases. From germline, CDR1 is SGHAT and CDR2 FQNNGV. The junction had 15 bases not matched to a gene; V was cut back by 1 base and J by 4 bases. This CDR3 region has 18 residues. The CDR3 DNA is TGTGCCAGCAGCTTAGGGTCACCGTTGGACAGGCATTTCTATGGCTACACCTTC. Amino acid sequence: CASSLGSPLDRHFYGYTF.

The chain recombines TRBV25-1 with TRBJ2-1, with TRBD2 identical over 7 bases. The CDR3 sequence is 18 residues long. J lost 0 bases, V lost 0 bases, and 8 bases had no gene match. Germline V gene sequence: CDR1 MGHDK, CDR2 SYGVNS. Here the CDR3 DNA reads TGTGCCAGCAGTGAATACTACGGCGGGAGTAGCTCCTACAATGAGCAGTTCTTC. It specifies CASSEYYGGSSSYNEQFF.

This chain uses TRBV29-1 with TRBJ2-7, with D tentatively TRBD1 (5 bases). The V and J ends lost 4 bases and 5 bases respectively, with 9 bases between them. The germline V gene encodes CDR1 SQVTM and CDR2 ANQGSEA. The CDR3 contains 11 residues. The CDR3 here is CSVAPRDEQYF. CDR3 nucleotide sequence: TGCAGCGTTGCCCCCAGGGACGAGCAGTACTTC.

The chain carries TRBV28 and TRBJ1-1; D not resolved. Per the germline V gene, CDR1 is MDHEN and CDR2 is SYDVKM. The CDR3 has 13 amino acids. The V end lost 3 bases, the J end lost 1 base, and 6 bases lay between the germline ends. CDR3 DNA sequence: TGTGCCAGCAGTTTGGAGGGGAACACTGAAGCTTTCTTT. It encodes CASSLEGNTEAFF.

CDR3 residues: CAWSIARGGGRDYGYTF. The CDR3 DNA reads as TGTGCCTGGAGCATAGCCCGCGGGGGGGGCCGTGACTATGGCTACACCTTC. The chain has TRBV30 and TRBJ1-2; D might be TRBD1 (6 bases). The V and J ends lost 3 bases and 3 bases respectively, with 23 bases between them. Germline V gene data show CDR1 as GTSNPN and CDR2 as SVGIG (reference sequence). This CDR3 has 17 residues. The whole variable domain, filled in from reference TRBV30 and TRBJ1-2, reads SQTIHQWPATLVQPVGSPLSLECTVEGTSNPNLYWYRQAAGRGLQLLFYSVGIGQISSEVPQNLSASRPQDRQFILSSKKLLLSDSGFYLCAWSIARGGGRDYGYTFGSGTRLTVV.

The gene calls are TRBV7-2 and TRBJ2-2, with D tentatively TRBD2 (5 bases). V was shortened by 5 bases and J by 4 bases, with 5 bases between the two germline ends. Germline V CDR1 and CDR2: SGHTA, FQGNSA. The CDR3 spans 12 residues. CDR3 in amino acids: CASSRGTGELFF. In DNA, the CDR3 is TGTGCCAGCAGCCGGGGCACCGGGGAGCTGTTTTTT.

The chain carries TRBV12-5 and TRBJ2-2; 8 bases agree with TRBD1. CDR1 LGHNT and CDR2 FRNRAP come from the germline V gene. Trimming took 1 base from V and 4 from J; bases not matched to a gene: 2. CDR3 size: 15 residues. The CDR3 region has the DNA TGTGCTAGTGGTTTGGGACAGGGGATCACCGGGGAGCTGTTTTTT. The encoded protein is CASGLGQGITGELFF.

The CDR3 DNA reads TGTGCCAGCTCACGGTCACAGCAGAGGAACACTGAAGCTTTCTTT. Its protein is CASSRSQQRNTEAFF. This chain joins TRBV18 and TRBJ1-1; D is unresolved. The CDR3 runs to 15 residues. Germline assignment: CDR1 KGHSH and CDR2 LQKENI. The V gene lost 4 bases and the J gene lost 1 base, with 13 bases spanning the gap. The full variable domain, rest sourced from reference TRBV18 and TRBJ1-1, is NAGVMQNPRHLVRRRGQEARLRCSPMKGHSHVYWYRQLPEEGLKFMVYLQKENIIDESGMPKERFSAEFPKEGPSILRIQQVVRGDSAAYFCASSRSQQRNTEAFFGQGTRLTVV.

The chain recombines TRBV6-2 or TRBV6-3 with TRBJ2-5, with D unclear. The CDR3 covers 12 residues. The germline gives CDR1 MNHEY, CDR2 SVGEGT. V shed 2 bases and J shed 5 bases, with 6 bases lying between them. The CDR3 protein is CASSYPLETQYF. CDR3 DNA sequence: TGTGCCAGCAGTTACCCACTGGAGACCCAGTACTTC.

This rearrangement joins TRBV6-6 to TRBJ2-7, with 13 bases lining up with TRBD2. J lost 2 bases, V lost 6 bases, and 1 base had no gene match. Per germline, CDR1 MNHNY and CDR2 SVGAGI (reference sequence). This CDR3 region has 14 residues. DNA of the CDR3: TGTGCCAGCAGACTAGCGGGAGGGGCCTACGAGCAGTACTTC. This encodes CASRLAGGAYEQYF.

This clone was counted a single time. The chain has TRBV27 and TRBJ2-6; TRBD1 matches at 7 bases. Per germline, CDR1 MNHEY and CDR2 SMNVEV (reference sequence). J lost 4 bases, V lost 6 bases, and 3 bases had no gene match. This CDR3 contains 14 residues. CDR3 amino acids: CASSQGVGANVLTF. The CDR3 region has the DNA TGTGCCAGCAGCCAGGGGGTCGGGGCCAACGTCCTGACTTTC.

This clone was picked up one time. The chain has TRBV5-5 and TRBJ2-7, with 9 bases aligning to TRBD2. Germline lookup yields CDR1 SGHKS and CDR2 YYEKEE (reference sequence). The CDR3 is 14 amino acids. After removal of 7 bases from V and 0 bases from J, the junction contained 5 bases not matched to a gene. CDR3 in amino acids: CASRAGGGSYEQYF. The CDR3 DNA follows: TGTGCCAGCCGGGCGGGGGGGGGCTCCTACGAGCAGTACTTC.

The genes are TRBV7-7 and TRBJ2-5; 9 bases line up with TRBD2. The V and J ends lost 1 base and 4 bases, in that order; junction bases with no gene match: 7. Germline values: CDR1 SSHAT, CDR2 FNYEAQ (reference sequence). The CDR3 runs 16 residues. As DNA, the CDR3 is TGTGCCAGCAGCTTAGGGCTAGCGGGACGGGGAGAGACCCAGTACTTC. This codes for CASSLGLAGRGETQYF.

V gene TRBV9 combines with J gene TRBJ2-2; maybe TRBD2 (6 bases). This CDR3 spans 15 amino acids. CDR1 and CDR2 from the germline V gene are SGDLS and YYNGEE. V lost 0 bases, J lost 7 bases, and 13 bases lay in between. CDR3 residues: CASSVGPAGNGELFF. DNA for the CDR3: TGTGCCAGCAGCGTAGGTCCGGCGGGGAACGGGGAGCTGTTTTTT.

This chain links TRBV15 with TRBJ2-7; 9 bases align to TRBD2. Per germline, CDR1 LNHNV and CDR2 YYDKDF (reference sequence). V gave up 0 bases and J gave up 2 bases; unmatched junction bases: 2. The CDR3 totals 15 residues. The CDR3: CATSRDPSGTYEQYF. The DNA of the CDR3 is TGTGCCACCAGCAGAGACCCTAGCGGGACCTACGAGCAGTACTTC. Full variable domain (rest looked up from reference TRBV15 and TRBJ2-7): DAMVIQNPRYQVTQFGKPVTLSCSQTLNHNVMYWYQQKSSQAPKLLFHYYDKDFNNEADTPDNFQSRRPNTSFCFLDIRSPGLGDTAMYLCATSRDPSGTYEQYFGPGTRLTVT.

The chain combines TRBV5-5 with TRBJ2-7, with D perhaps TRBD2 (6 bases). Germline V lookup: CDR1 SGHKS, CDR2 YYEKEE (reference sequence). V lost 0 bases and J lost 0, with 10 bases in between. CDR3 length: 15 residues. This CDR3 is CASSLGDSPSYEQYF. The CDR3 DNA reads as TGTGCCAGCAGCTTGGGGGACTCTCCCTCCTACGAGCAGTACTTC.

This clone appeared once. The V call is TRBV4-2, the J call TRBJ2-2; 7 bases map to TRBD1. Trimming cost V 4 bases and J 6 bases; bases outside gene matches: 5. This CDR3 comprises 14 residues. Germline V gene lookup returns CDR1 LGHNA and CDR2 YNFKEQ. CDR3 DNA sequence: TGTGCCAGCAGCCCGGGGACAGTAGCCGGGGAGCTGTTTTTT. This codes for CASSPGTVAGELFF.